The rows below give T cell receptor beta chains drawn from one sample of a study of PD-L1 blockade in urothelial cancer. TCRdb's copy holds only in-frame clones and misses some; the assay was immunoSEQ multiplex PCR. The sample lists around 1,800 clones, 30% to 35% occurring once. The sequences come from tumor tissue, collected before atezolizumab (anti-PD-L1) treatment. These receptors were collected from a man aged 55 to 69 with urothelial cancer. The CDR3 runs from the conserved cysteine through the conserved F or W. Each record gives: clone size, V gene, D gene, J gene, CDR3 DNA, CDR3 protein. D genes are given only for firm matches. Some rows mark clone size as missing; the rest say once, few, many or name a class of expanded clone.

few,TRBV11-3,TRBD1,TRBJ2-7,TGTGCCAGCAGCGCTCGACAGGGACCCTACGAGCAGTACTTC,CASSARQGPYEQYF
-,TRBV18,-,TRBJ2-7,TGTGCCAGCTCACCAGGGCAGTCCGAGCAGTACTTC,CASSPGQSEQYF
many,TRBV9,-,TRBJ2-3,TGTGCCAGCAGCCTTGGGAAGGATACGCAGTATTTT,CASSLGKDTQYF
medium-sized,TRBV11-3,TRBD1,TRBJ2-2,TGTGCCAGCAGCTCCGGGACAGGGTTTTACACCGGGGAGCTGTTTTTT,CASSSGTGFYTGELFF
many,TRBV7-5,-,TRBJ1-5,TGTGCCAGCAGCTTCCTCGGAGGACATAGCAATCAGCCCCAGCATTTT,CASSFLGGHSNQPQHF
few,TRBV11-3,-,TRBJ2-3,TGTGCCAGCAGCCCCCCCCCTGACGGGGGGCTCGTTGGCACAGATACGCAGTATTTT,CASSPPPDGGLVGTDTQYF
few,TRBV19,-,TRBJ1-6,TGTGCCAGTAAGGGGGAACAGGTTTCACCCCTCCACTTT,CASKGEQVSPLHF
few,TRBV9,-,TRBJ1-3,TGTGCCAGCAGCGCCTTCAATGGAAACACCATATATTTT,CASSAFNGNTIYF
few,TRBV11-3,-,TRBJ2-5,TGTGCCAGCAGCTTTAACAGGGACCAAGAGACCCAGTACTTC,CASSFNRDQETQYF
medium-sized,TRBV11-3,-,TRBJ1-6,TGTGCCAGCAGCTTAGGACCGGTAGATAATTCACCCCTCCACTTT,CASSLGPVDNSPLHF